The rows below give T cell receptor beta chains drawn from one sample of a study of OX40 agonist ivuxolimab in advanced cancers. Clones were sequenced by immunoSEQ multiplex PCR, and TCRdb holds only the in-frame ones, with some missing. The table lists about 96,000 clones, under 85% of them singletons, with 5.8% in the top ten. This sample comprised CD4+ or CD8+ T cells sorted from blood, obtained in a trial of the OX40 agonist ivuxolimab. The receptors here all came from an adult with an advanced solid tumor such as melanoma, head and neck, liver or kidney cancer. CDR3s include the opening cysteine and the closing phenylalanine or tryptophan. D genes are given only for firm matches. The size entry is marked missing in some rows and otherwise reads once, few, many or a size class.

clone_size	cdr3_length	d_call	v_call	j_call	cdr3_aa	cdr3_nt
-	14	-	TRBV6-6	TRBJ1-2	CASSPAGRAYGYTF	TGTGCCAGCAGTCCCGCGGGGAGGGCTTATGGCTACACCTTC
-	15	-	TRBV4-2	TRBJ1-1	CASSQELGQNTEAFF	TGTGCCAGCAGCCAAGAATTGGGTCAAAACACTGAAGCTTTCTTT
-	16	TRBD2	TRBV5-1	TRBJ2-1	CASSPWTSSSYNEQFF	TGCGCCAGCAGCCCGTGGACTAGCTCCTCCTACAATGAGCAGTTCTTC
-	15	TRBD1	TRBV15	TRBJ1-2	CATSRDARGGYGYTF	TGTGCCACCAGCAGAGATGCCAGGGGGGGCTATGGCTACACCTTC
-	15	-	TRBV4-3	TRBJ2-7	CASSQGPLTLYEQYF	TGCGCCAGCAGCCAAGGCCCTCTTACCCTCTACGAGCAGTACTTC
-	14	TRBD1	TRBV5-1	TRBJ2-3	CASTTGTGGGTQYF	TGCGCCAGCACCACCGGGACAGGGGGCGGCACGCAGTATTTT
once	12	-	TRBV30	TRBJ2-7	CAWSSSGYEQYF	TGTGCCTGGAGTTCCTCGGGCTACGAGCAGTACTTC
once	11	-	TRBV19	TRBJ1-2	CASKQFVSYTF	TGTGCCAGTAAACAATTCGTAAGCTACACCTTC
-	14	TRBD1	TRBV5-6	TRBJ2-7	CASGIGTGWPEQYF	TGTGCCAGCGGGATCGGGACAGGGTGGCCCGAGCAGTACTTC
-	15	TRBD1	TRBV28	TRBJ1-5	CASSLSGQGGQPQHF	TGTGCCAGCAGTTTATCGGGACAGGGAGGTCAGCCCCAGCATTTT
-	14	-	TRBV19	TRBJ1-2	CASSLEGHLYGYTF	TGTGCCAGTAGTCTGGAGGGACACCTCTATGGCTACACCTTC
-	15	-	TRBV11-3	TRBJ2-3	CASSQATGFTDTQYF	TGTGCCAGCAGCCAAGCTACAGGGTTCACAGATACGCAGTATTTT
-	14	-	TRBV2	TRBJ2-5	CASSQTTHQETQYF	TGTGCCAGCAGCCAAACCACCCACCAAGAGACCCAGTACTTC
-	14	-	TRBV7-6	TRBJ1-1	CASSPDRRYTEAFF	TGTGCCAGCAGCCCTGACAGGCGCTACACTGAAGCTTTCTTT
-	16	TRBD1	TRBV29-1	TRBJ2-7	CSVRDRGIASAYEQYF	TGCAGCGTTCGGGACAGGGGAATAGCTAGCGCCTACGAGCAGTACTTC
-	15	TRBD1	TRBV5-1	TRBJ2-2	CASSQGARDTGELFF	TGCGCCAGCAGCCAGGGGGCGCGAGACACCGGGGAGCTGTTTTTT
-	15	-	TRBV5-1	TRBJ2-6	CASSLSNPGANVLTF	TGCGCCAGCAGCTTGTCGAACCCCGGGGCCAACGTCCTGACTTTC
-	14	-	TRBV11-1	TRBJ2-2	CASSSRSKTGELFF	TGTGCCAGCAGCTCGCGTTCCAAGACCGGGGAGCTGTTTTTT
-	11	-	TRBV2	TRBJ1-2	CASSELDGYTF	TGTGCCAGCAGTGAATTAGATGGCTACACCTTC
-	16	-	TRBV14	TRBJ2-2	CASSHSGSGNTGELFF	TGTGCCAGCAGCCACTCCGGCAGCGGGAACACCGGGGAGCTGTTTTTT
-	14	-	TRBV18	TRBJ1-3	CASSPRQTLTSIYF	TGTGCCAGCTCACCCAGACAGACACTAACCTCCATATATTTT
-	16	-	TRBV18	TRBJ2-1	CASSPPPPGVYNEQFF	TGTGCCAGCTCACCACCTCCGCCAGGGGTCTACAATGAGCAGTTCTTC
-	15	-	TRBV9	TRBJ1-6	CASSASRGENSPLHF	TGTGCCAGCAGCGCCTCCAGGGGTGAGAATTCACCCCTCCACTTT
-	16	TRBD1	TRBV5-1	TRBJ2-1	CASSLEGRGSYNEQFF	TGCGCCAGCAGCTTGGAAGGCAGGGGGTCCTACAATGAGCAGTTCTTC
-	15	-	TRBV5-4	TRBJ2-2	CASSIDAYDTGELFF	TGTGCCAGCAGCATTGACGCGTACGACACCGGGGAGCTGTTTTTT
once	12	-	TRBV30	TRBJ1-1	CAWGTGSAEAFF	TGTGCCTGGGGCACAGGATCGGCTGAAGCTTTCTTT
-	15	-	TRBV30	TRBJ1-1	CAWSLQGRMNTEAFF	TGTGCCTGGAGTCTCCAGGGGAGGATGAACACTGAAGCTTTCTTT
-	14	-	TRBV6-6	TRBJ1-1	CASSYGGENTEAFF	TGTGCCAGCAGTTACGGCGGGGAGAACACTGAAGCTTTCTTT
-	15	TRBD2	TRBV19	TRBJ2-1	CASRPGLAGRNEQFF	TGTGCCAGTAGGCCGGGACTAGCGGGTCGCAATGAGCAGTTCTTC
once	13	TRBD1	TRBV29-1	TRBJ1-1	CSARGQGATEAFF	TGCAGCGCCCGAGGACAGGGGGCAACTGAAGCTTTCTTT
-	14	TRBD1	TRBV19	TRBJ2-5	CASKRDRGRETQYF	TGTGCCAGTAAGCGGGACAGGGGGAGAGAGACCCAGTACTTC
-	13	-	TRBV25-1	TRBJ1-5	CAICLGVGQPQHF	TGTGCCATTTGCCTGGGCGTGGGTCAGCCCCAGCATTTT
-	11	-	TRBV5-8	TRBJ1-2	CASSPPYGYTF	TGTGCCAGCAGCCCCCCATATGGCTACACCTTC
-	14	-	TRBV19	TRBJ1-1	CASSISSGYTEAFF	TGTGCCAGTAGTATTTCTTCAGGTTACACTGAAGCTTTCTTT
-	14	-	TRBV5-1	TRBJ2-7	CASSPDSLSYEQYF	TGCGCCAGCAGCCCTGACAGCCTCTCCTACGAGCAGTACTTC
-	19	TRBD2	TRBV4-3	TRBJ2-1	CASSQAYPVAGGGYNEQFF	TGCGCCAGCAGCCAAGCTTATCCGGTAGCGGGGGGAGGGTACAATGAGCAGTTCTTC
-	11	-	TRBV7-6	TRBJ2-7	CASSKGSEQYF	TGTGCCAGCAGCAAAGGGAGCGAGCAGTACTTC
-	17	TRBD1	TRBV19	TRBJ2-1	CASSIPDRVSSYNEQFF	TGTGCCAGTAGTATCCCGGACAGGGTAAGCTCCTACAATGAGCAGTTCTTC
once	16	TRBD1	TRBV19	TRBJ1-2	CASSIRAGGSNYGYTF	TGTGCCAGTAGTATCCGAGCAGGGGGTTCTAACTATGGCTACACCTTC
-	14	-	TRBV7-9	TRBJ2-7	CASSPLELRWEQYF	TGTGCCAGCAGCCCCTTAGAGCTGAGGTGGGAGCAGTACTTC
-	11	-	TRBV2	TRBJ1-2	CASRADYGHTF	TGTGCCAGCAGGGCGGACTATGGCCACACCTTC
-	12	-	TRBV15	TRBJ2-7	CATSTTGDEQYF	TGTGCCACCAGCACCACCGGGGACGAGCAGTACTTC
-	16	-	TRBV14	TRBJ1-1	CASSQPYPRGFTEAFF	TGTGCCAGCAGCCAACCTTACCCCAGAGGTTTCACTGAAGCTTTCTTT
-	15	-	TRBV7-9	TRBJ2-6	CASSFFSSGANVLTF	TGTGCCAGCAGCTTCTTCAGCTCTGGGGCCAACGTCCTGACTTTC
-	15	-	TRBV6-5	TRBJ1-2	CASRDGLYTRDGYTF	TGTGCCAGCAGGGACGGACTATACACGAGAGATGGCTACACCTTC
-	15	-	TRBV9	TRBJ1-1	CASSPLDSAGTEAFF	TGTGCCAGCAGCCCTCTCGACAGTGCGGGGACTGAAGCTTTCTTT
few	13	-	TRBV15	TRBJ1-6	CATSRDANSPLHF	TGTGCCACCAGCAGAGATGCCAATTCACCCCTCCACTTT
-	15	TRBD2	TRBV7-2	TRBJ2-3	CASSLVAGDTDTQYF	TGTGCCAGCAGCTTAGTAGCGGGGGACACAGATACGCAGTATTTT
-	15	-	TRBV6-6	TRBJ2-7	CASSREEGGVYEQYF	TGTGCCAGCAGTCGAGAGGAGGGGGGAGTCTACGAGCAGTACTTC
-	15	TRBD1	TRBV7-2	TRBJ1-3	CASSPPGTVRNTIYF	TGTGCCAGCAGCCCCCCCGGGACAGTCCGAAACACCATATATTTT
-	18	TRBD1	TRBV27	TRBJ2-2	CANSLSHRGRGATGELFF	TGTGCCAACAGTTTATCCCACAGGGGGCGCGGGGCCACCGGGGAGCTGTTTTTT
-	17	TRBD1	TRBV25-1	TRBJ1-6	CASSEYAGQTYNSPLHF	TGTGCCAGCAGTGAATATGCGGGACAGACGTATAATTCACCCCTCCACTTT
many	17	TRBD2	TRBV19	TRBJ2-3	CASSIRGGLAVKDTQYF	TGTGCCAGTAGTATACGAGGGGGACTAGCGGTGAAAGATACGCAGTATTTT